Following are 30 T cell receptor beta chains from one sample sequenced in a study of cytomegalovirus exposure and HLA in healthy donors. The study ran its PCR with 60 Vbeta and 13 Jbeta primers. Assay: immunoSEQ multiplex PCR; the TCRdb copy retains only in-frame clones and omits some. The table lists around 130,000 clones, approximately 84% of them singletons. The sequencing sample was made of PBMCs. Receptors originate from a boy under 10 years old in good health and CMV-seronegative.

The chain uses TRBV6-1 and TRBJ2-1; no clear D gene. Trimming took off 5 bases at V and 1 base at J, with 6 bases between the two ends. Germline V gene sequence: CDR1 MNHNS, CDR2 SASEGT. The CDR3 has 13 residues. The chain's CDR3 is CASSKQSYNEQFF. The CDR3 bases are TGTGCCAGCAGTAAACAGTCCTACAATGAGCAGTTCTTC.

The chain joins TRBV7-9 to TRBJ2-7; 7 nucleotides line up with TRBD2. CDR1 is SEHNR, CDR2 FQNEAQ, per germline (reference sequence). Unmatched junction bases numbered 5, after V lost 1 base and J lost 5 bases. The CDR3 loop spans 14 amino acids. For the CDR3, the DNA is TGTGCCAGCAGCTTAGGGACTAGTCATGACGAGCAGTACTTC. Amino acid sequence: CASSLGTSHDEQYF.

This chain links TRBV2 with TRBJ1-5; D is undetermined. This CDR3 region has 14 residues. Trimming removed 10 bases at V and 4 bases at J, with 17 bases between. CDR1 SNHLY and CDR2 FYNNEI come from the germline V gene. CDR3 in DNA: TGTGCCACCTCCGGGGAGGGCAGTAATCAGCCCCAGCATTTT. This translates into CATSGEGSNQPQHF. Full variable domain (remainder filled in from reference TRBV2 and TRBJ1-5): EPEVTQTPSHQVTQMGQEVILRCVPISNHLYFYWYRQILGQKVEFLVSFYNNEISEKSEIFDDQFSVERPDGSNFTLKIRSTKLEDSAMYFCATSGEGSNQPQHFGDGTRLSIL.

The CDR3: CSGKGQSNTEAFF. The CDR3 DNA follows: TGCAGCGGGAAGGGACAGAGCAATACTGAAGCTTTCTTT. The rearrangement joins TRBV29-1 to TRBJ1-1; 7 bases agree with TRBD1. The CDR3 spans 13 residues. The trim removed 7 bases at V and 5 bases at J, leaving 10 bases unmatched. Germline V gene lookup returns CDR1 SQVTM and CDR2 ANQGSEA.

This rearrangement joins TRBV5-4 to TRBJ1-1, with D perhaps matching TRBD1 (6 bases). The V end lost 0 bases, the J end lost 6 bases, and 27 bases lay between the germline ends. Germline loops: CDR1 SGHNT, CDR2 YYREEE (reference sequence). The CDR3 runs to 19 residues. The CDR3 DNA follows: TGTGCCAGCAGCTTGGGAAGGGAAGGGCAGGGGCCTCTTAGGGCTGAAGCTTTCTTT. Translation gives CASSLGREGQGPLRAEAFF.

V and J are TRBV7-2 and TRBJ1-2; 9 nucleotides align to TRBD1. The V and J ends lost 2 bases and 8 bases, in that order; junction bases with no gene match: 12. This CDR3 is built from 16 residues. Germline loops: CDR1 SGHTA, CDR2 FQGNSA. The CDR3 loop is CASSLRGGQGPGGYTF. CDR3 nucleotide sequence: TGTGCCAGCAGCTTAAGGGGGGGACAGGGCCCAGGGGGCTACACCTTC.

The V call is TRBV5-1, the J call TRBJ2-2, with D unclear. Germline V gene lookup returns CDR1 SGHRS and CDR2 YFSETQ. This CDR3 comprises 12 residues. V was pared by 6 bases and J by 4 bases, with 7 bases between. The CDR3 sequence: CASTLSTGELFF. The DNA of the CDR3 is TGCGCCAGCACCCTTTCCACCGGGGAGCTGTTTTTT.

Regarding this clone: The junction departs from germline at one end; a sequencing error may be responsible. The CDR3 sequence: CASSQAVNAEAFF. The CDR3, as DNA: TGCGCCAGCAGCCAAGCGGTGAACGCTGAAGCTTTCTTT. The chain employs TRBV4-3 and TRBJ1-1, with no clear D. The germline CDR1 and CDR2 sequences are LGHNA and YSLEER. The CDR3 consists of 13 residues.

Written as DNA, the CDR3 is TGTGCCAGTAGCCCACTAGAGTGGAATTCACCCCTCCACTTT. It is translated as CASSPLEWNSPLHF. This rearrangement joins TRBV19 to TRBJ1-6; D is unresolved. Germline V gene data show CDR1 as LNHDA and CDR2 as SQIVND (reference sequence). The CDR3 spans 14 residues. V was clipped by 6 bases and J by 7 bases, with 13 bases between them. Full variable domain (remainder filled in from reference TRBV19 and TRBJ1-6): DGGITQSPKYLFRKEGQNVTLSCEQNLNHDAMYWYRQDPGQGLRLIYYSQIVNDFQKGDIAEGYSVSREKKESFPLTVTSAQKNPTAFYLCASSPLEWNSPLHFGNGTRLTVT.

The chain employs TRBV10-1 and TRBJ2-3; the D is unclear. Per the germline V gene, CDR1 is WNHNN and CDR2 is SYGVQD (reference sequence). The CDR3 has 13 residues. Trimming pared 3 bases from V and 4 bases from J, leaving 8 bases between. CDR3 amino acids: CASSESRPDTQYF. CDR3 bases: TGCGCCAGCAGTGAATCCCGTCCAGATACGCAGTATTTT.

Turning to this clone: Other DNA sequences of this sample code for an identical CDR3. This rearrangement joins TRBV6-1 to TRBJ2-2; 7 nucleotides agree with TRBD1. Germline lookup yields CDR1 MNHNS and CDR2 SASEGT. Trimming took 6 bases from V and 6 from J; bases not matched to a gene: 10. This CDR3 spans 15 amino acids. CDR3: CASRRGTGEAGELFF. The CDR3, as DNA: TGTGCCAGCAGGCGAGGCACAGGGGAAGCCGGGGAGCTGTTTTTT.

The chain carries TRBV29-1 and TRBJ1-4, with 7 bases aligning to TRBD1. The germline V gene encodes CDR1 SQVTM and CDR2 ANQGSEA. J gave up 6 bases and V 6 bases, and 13 bases lay outside the gene matches. CDR3 length: 15 residues. The chain's CDR3 is CSVRDRDSDYEKLFF. For the CDR3, the DNA is TGCAGCGTGCGTGACAGGGATTCTGACTATGAAAAACTGTTTTTT.

This chain links TRBV7-6 with TRBJ1-1; TRBD1 agrees at 7 bases. The V segment lost 5 bases and the J segment 0 bases; nucleotides outside the gene matches: 15. The CDR3 runs 18 residues. Germline-derived CDR1 and CDR2 are SGHVS and FNYEAQ. Here the CDR3 DNA reads TGTGCCAGCAGCACCGACGACAGGGTGAAAGGAATGAACACTGAAGCTTTCTTT. Translation gives CASSTDDRVKGMNTEAFF. The complete variable domain, with remaining parts taken from reference TRBV7-6 and TRBJ1-1, reads GAGVSQSPRYKVTKRGQDVALRCDPISGHVSLYWYRQALGQGPEFLTYFNYEAQQDKSGLPNDRFSAERPEGSISTLTIQRTEQRDSAMYRCASSTDDRVKGMNTEAFFGQGTRLTVV.

The chain has TRBV19 and TRBJ2-3; 15 bases map to TRBD2. The length of the CDR3 is 18 residues. V was clipped by 5 bases and J by 0 bases; unmatched bases: 6. Germline V gene data show CDR1 as LNHDA and CDR2 as SQIVND (reference sequence). The CDR3 reads CASSLGLAGGPSTDTQYF. The CDR3 nucleotides are TGTGCCAGTAGTTTGGGACTAGCGGGGGGCCCTAGCACAGATACGCAGTATTTT.

The gene calls are TRBV7-9 and TRBJ1-2; maybe TRBD1 (5 bases). Looked up from germline, CDR1 is SEHNR and CDR2 is FQNEAQ (reference sequence). The CDR3 runs 14 residues. Trimming removed 7 bases at V and 4 bases at J, with 16 bases between. CDR3 in DNA: TGTGCCAGCACCGTCCCGGGACTGCCCTATGGCTACACCTTC. Translation: CASTVPGLPYGYTF.

The chain combines TRBV6-4 with TRBJ2-3, with TRBD2 matching over 13 bases. Trimming at V came to 7 bases and at J to 1 base, leaving 11 bases not matched to a gene. The germline gives CDR1 MRHNA, CDR2 SNTAGT. This CDR3 has 18 amino acids. CDR3 sequence: CASTPGTSGNEGTDTQYF. In DNA form, the CDR3 reads TGTGCCAGCACTCCAGGGACTAGCGGGAACGAAGGCACAGATACGCAGTATTTT.

The chain links TRBV14 to TRBJ1-2; no clear D. Germline CDR1 reads SGHDN; CDR2 reads FVKESK. V shed 8 bases and J shed 4 bases, with 14 bases lying between them. This CDR3 comprises 13 residues. CDR3 sequence (DNA): TGTGCCAGCTCTTCTAGTTTCATCTATGGCTACACCTTC. Protein sequence: CASSSSFIYGYTF.

The sample holds a few counts of this clone. The genes are TRBV29-1 and TRBJ2-5; D perhaps matches TRBD2 (5 bases). Trimming took off 4 bases at V and 3 bases at J, with 15 bases between the two ends. Germline CDR1 is SQVTM and CDR2 is ANQGSEA. The CDR3 is made up of 14 amino acids. In DNA form, the CDR3 reads TGCAGCGTTGCCGGTAGCGCCCACGAAGAGACCCAGTACTTC. This codes for CSVAGSAHEETQYF.

This clone was picked up one time. The V call is TRBV27, the J call TRBJ2-5, with 15 nucleotides matching TRBD2. J gave up 5 bases and V 5 bases, and 9 bases lay outside the gene matches. The length of the CDR3 is 17 residues. Germline V gene lookup returns CDR1 MNHEY and CDR2 SMNVEV (reference sequence). CDR3 nucleotides: TGTGCCAGCAGTACGGGGACTAGCGGGAGGCCTGGGGAGACCCAGTACTTC. Amino acids: CASSTGTSGRPGETQYF.

The CDR3 here is CASSSGQGRPEAFF. CDR3 nucleotide sequence: TGTGCCAGCAGCAGTGGACAGGGGAGGCCTGAAGCTTTCTTT. The chain links TRBV5-6 to TRBJ1-1; TRBD1 matches 9 bases. Germline V gene sequence: CDR1 SGHDT, CDR2 YYEEEE. This CDR3 is 14 amino acids long. V dropped 4 bases and J dropped 6; count of bases not matched to a gene: 7.

The chain combines TRBV25-1 with TRBJ1-2; tentatively, D is TRBD1 (5 bases). This CDR3 is built from 13 residues. V lost 1 base, J lost 8 bases, and 11 bases lay in between. Germline lookup yields CDR1 MGHDK and CDR2 SYGVNS. The CDR3 loop reads CASSESDIRGYTF. The CDR3 coding sequence is TGTGCCAGCAGTGAATCGGACATCCGCGGCTACACCTTC.

This clone was observed a few times. The rearrangement uses TRBV13 and TRBJ1-4; the D gene is possibly TRBD1 (5 bases). The length of the CDR3 is 15 residues. Looked up from germline, CDR1 is PRHDT and CDR2 is FYEKMQ (reference sequence). The ends were cut back, 4 bases at V and 4 bases at J, with 13 bases in the middle. CDR3 DNA: TGTGCCAGCAGCTCCACTCGGGGGAGTAATGAAAAACTGTTTTTT. Encoded protein: CASSSTRGSNEKLFF.

The V and J genes are TRBV9 and TRBJ1-1, with D possibly TRBD1 on 5 matching bases. This CDR3 is 15 amino acids long. V was shortened by 0 bases and J by 6 bases, with 15 bases between the two germline ends. Germline V gene sequence: CDR1 SGDLS, CDR2 YYNGEE. The CDR3 nucleotides read TGTGCCAGCAGCGTAGACGCCAGTGGAGGGGCTGAAGCTTTCTTT. Its protein is CASSVDASGGAEAFF.

The V and J genes are TRBV10-3 and TRBJ1-2; 7 nucleotides align to TRBD1. The CDR3 runs 16 residues. With V trimmed by 4 bases and J by 2 bases, 10 bases remained unmatched. CDR1 and CDR2 from the germline V gene are ENHRY and SYGVKD. CDR3 sequence: CAISAPKDRANYGYTF. The CDR3, as DNA: TGTGCCATCAGTGCACCCAAAGACAGGGCGAACTATGGCTACACCTTC.

The chain is built from TRBV9 and TRBJ2-3; TRBD2 might be the D (6 bases). The CDR3 loop spans 17 amino acids. Germline V lookup: CDR1 SGDLS, CDR2 YYNGEE. V lost 3 bases and J 0 bases, leaving 17 bases between the germline ends. The CDR3 here is CASSGGSGLKSTDTQYF. Written as DNA, the CDR3 is TGTGCCAGCAGCGGGGGGTCGGGACTTAAAAGCACAGATACGCAGTATTTT.

The V and J genes are TRBV4-2 and TRBJ1-2, with TRBD1 matching over 11 bases. Germline V gene data show CDR1 as LGHNA and CDR2 as YNFKEQ. V lost 0 bases, J lost 3 bases, and 3 bases stayed unmatched. The length of the CDR3 is 16 residues. The CDR3 bases are TGTGCCAGCAGCCAAGAGGGGGACAGGGGGTACTATGGCTACACCTTC. The encoded protein is CASSQEGDRGYYGYTF.

Here the CDR3 DNA reads TGTGCCAGCAGCCCAACCCCGGACAGGCGAACTGAAGCTTTCTTT. Residues: CASSPTPDRRTEAFF. The V and J genes are TRBV6-5 and TRBJ1-1; 7 bases fit TRBD1. Germline CDR1 reads MNHEY; CDR2 reads SVGAGI. The CDR3 has 15 residues. Losses at the gene ends were 6 bases for V and 5 bases for J; bases not matched to a gene: 12.

The V call is TRBV4-2, the J call TRBJ2-2; D possibly corresponds to TRBD2 (5 bases). V was cut by 0 bases and J by 5 bases, with 13 bases left in between. The CDR3 runs 16 residues. CDR1 is LGHNA and CDR2 is YNFKEQ in the germline V gene. The DNA for the CDR3 is TGTGCCAGCAGCCAAGAGAAGAGGGTTTGGACCGGGGAGCTGTTTTTT. This encodes CASSQEKRVWTGELFF.

The CDR3 spells CASGEVSGWDGELFF. For the CDR3, the DNA is TGTGCCTCCGGGGAAGTCTCGGGGTGGGACGGGGAGCTGTTTTTT. The chain links TRBV30 to TRBJ2-2; TRBD2 might be the D (5 bases). Germline V gene sequence: CDR1 GTSNPN, CDR2 SVGIG (reference sequence). The CDR3 is 15 amino acids. Trimming took 7 bases from V and 7 from J, leaving 22 bases between them.

The genes are TRBV28 and TRBJ1-1; 8 bases are shared with TRBD1. CDR1 and CDR2 from the germline V gene are MDHEN and SYDVKM. This CDR3 is built from 16 residues. V shed 5 bases, J shed 1 base, and the junction held 9 bases outside the gene matches. The CDR3 sequence: CASSPGGLGSNTEAFF. CDR3 coding DNA: TGTGCCAGCAGTCCAGGGGGCCTTGGTTCGAACACTGAAGCTTTCTTT.